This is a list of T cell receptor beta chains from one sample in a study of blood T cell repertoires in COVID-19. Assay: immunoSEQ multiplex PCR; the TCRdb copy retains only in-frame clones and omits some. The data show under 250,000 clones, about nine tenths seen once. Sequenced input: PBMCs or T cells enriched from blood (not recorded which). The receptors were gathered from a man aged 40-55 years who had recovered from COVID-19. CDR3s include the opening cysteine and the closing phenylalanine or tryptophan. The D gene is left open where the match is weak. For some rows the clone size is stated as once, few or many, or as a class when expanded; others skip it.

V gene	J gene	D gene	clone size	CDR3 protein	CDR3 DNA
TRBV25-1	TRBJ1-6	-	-	CASSEAEGGKDNSPLHF	TGTGCCAGCAGTGAAGCGGAAGGGGGAAAGGATAATTCACCCCTCCACTTT
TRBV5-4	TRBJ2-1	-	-	CASSLQGIDEQFF	TGTGCCAGCAGCTTGCAGGGGATCGATGAGCAGTTCTTC
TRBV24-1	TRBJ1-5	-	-	CATSDPKRGSLGNQPQHF	TGTGCCACCAGTGATCCCAAGAGGGGGAGTTTAGGCAATCAGCCCCAGCATTTT
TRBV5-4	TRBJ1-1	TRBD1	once	CASSSLTGQAFF	TGTGCCAGCAGCTCCCTGACAGGGCAAGCTTTCTTT
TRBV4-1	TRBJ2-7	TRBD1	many	CASSLDPTGNEQYF	TGCGCCAGCAGCCTAGACCCGACAGGGAACGAGCAGTACTTC
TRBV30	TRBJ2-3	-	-	CAWGRGTGADTQYF	TGTGCCTGGGGAAGGGGCACTGGAGCAGATACGCAGTATTTT
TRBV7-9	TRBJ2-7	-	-	CASSLGHSYEQYF	TGTGCCAGCAGCCTGGGACATTCCTACGAGCAGTACTTC
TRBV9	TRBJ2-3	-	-	CASSVAGRGPDTQYF	TGTGCCAGCAGCGTAGCGGGGCGGGGCCCAGATACGCAGTATTTT
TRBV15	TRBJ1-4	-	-	CATSRSAGGGQANEKLFF	TGTGCCACCAGCAGATCTGCCGGGGGGGGGCAGGCTAATGAAAAACTGTTTTTT
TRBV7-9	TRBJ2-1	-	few	CASSPTGAEQFF	TGTGCCAGCAGCCCGACAGGAGCTGAGCAGTTCTTC
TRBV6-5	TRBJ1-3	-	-	CASSQSLRSGNTIYF	TGTGCCAGCAGTCAAAGCCTACGCTCTGGAAACACCATATATTTT
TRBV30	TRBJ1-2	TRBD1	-	CAWRLDRVGGYTF	TGTGCCTGGAGGCTAGACAGGGTAGGCGGCTACACCTTC
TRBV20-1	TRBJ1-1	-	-	CSASRPTGRNTEAFF	TGCAGTGCTAGTCGCCCTACAGGGAGGAACACTGAAGCTTTCTTT
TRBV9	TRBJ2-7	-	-	CASSVGGGPYEQYF	TGTGCCAGCAGCGTAGGTGGCGGCCCCTACGAGCAGTACTTC
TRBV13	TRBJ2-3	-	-	CASSLLTDTQYF	TGTGCCAGCAGCTTACTCACAGATACGCAGTATTTT
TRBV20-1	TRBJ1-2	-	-	CSAEGYGYTF	TGCAGTGCGGAGGGCTATGGCTACACCTTC
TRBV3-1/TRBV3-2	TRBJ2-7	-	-	CASSQDGGSGSEQYF	TGTGCCAGCAGCCAAGATGGAGGGAGTGGGTCCGAGCAGTACTTC
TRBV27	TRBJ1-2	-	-	CASSLGPLYGYTF	TGTGCCAGCAGTTTGGGGCCCCTCTATGGCTACACCTTC
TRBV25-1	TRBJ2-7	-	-	CASSTRQAYEQYF	TGTGCCAGCAGTACTCGACAGGCTTACGAGCAGTACTTC
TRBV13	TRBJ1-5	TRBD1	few	CASSATGTGNNQPQHF	TGTGCCAGCAGCGCGACCGGGACAGGTAACAATCAGCCCCAGCATTTT
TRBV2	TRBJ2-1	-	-	CASRDNSYNEQFF	TGTGCCAGCCGGGACAACTCCTACAATGAGCAGTTCTTC
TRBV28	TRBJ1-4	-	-	CASSFPTGGLEKLFF	TGTGCCAGCAGTTTCCCGACAGGCGGGTTGGAAAAACTGTTTTTT
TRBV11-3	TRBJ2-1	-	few	CASSSLAVPNEQFF	TGTGCCAGCAGCTCGTTAGCGGTCCCTAATGAGCAGTTCTTC
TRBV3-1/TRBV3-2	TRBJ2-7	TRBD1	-	CASSHPGQGARSYEQYF	TGTGCCAGCAGCCACCCGGGACAGGGGGCCCGCTCCTACGAGCAGTACTTC
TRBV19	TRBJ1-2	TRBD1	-	CASRIPGTGGYPNYGYTF	TGTGCCAGTAGGATACCCGGGACAGGGGGATATCCTAACTATGGCTACACCTTC
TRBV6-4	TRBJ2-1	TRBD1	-	CASSDKGTGGNEQFF	TGTGCCAGCAGTGACAAGGGGACAGGGGGCAATGAGCAGTTCTTC
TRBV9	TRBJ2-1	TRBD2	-	CASSGGLAGFNEQFF	TGTGCCAGCAGCGGGGGACTAGCGGGGTTCAATGAGCAGTTCTTC
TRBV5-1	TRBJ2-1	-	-	CASSLVASFVGEQFF	TGCGCCAGCAGCTTGGTGGCTAGTTTTGTTGGTGAGCAGTTCTTC
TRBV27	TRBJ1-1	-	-	CASSLFRNTEAFF	TGTGCCAGCAGTTTGTTCAGGAACACTGAAGCTTTCTTT
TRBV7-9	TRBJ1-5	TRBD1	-	CASSLGDRALLIEPQHF	TGTGCCAGCAGCCTTGGAGACAGGGCCCTCCTGATAGAGCCCCAGCATTTT
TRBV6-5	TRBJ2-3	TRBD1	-	CASSYRTGGLSDTQYF	TGTGCCAGCAGTTACCGCACAGGGGGCTTGTCAGATACGCAGTATTTT
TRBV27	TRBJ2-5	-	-	CASSRARRGETQYF	TGTGCCAGCAGTCGGGCCCGGCGGGGAGAGACCCAGTACTTC
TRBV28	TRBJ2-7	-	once	CASTSTGVFRLNTYEQYF	TGTGCCAGCACTTCAACCGGGGTTTTTAGGCTTAATACCTACGAGCAGTACTTC
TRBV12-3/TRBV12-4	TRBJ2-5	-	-	CASSSSVQETQYF	TGTGCCAGCAGTTCATCAGTACAAGAGACCCAGTACTTC
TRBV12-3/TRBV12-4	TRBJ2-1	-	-	CASSLGQDSEQFF	TGTGCCAGCAGTTTAGGTCAGGATAGTGAGCAGTTCTTC
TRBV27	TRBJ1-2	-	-	CASSQWGDQFNYGYTF	TGTGCCAGCAGCCAGTGGGGAGATCAATTTAACTATGGCTACACCTTC
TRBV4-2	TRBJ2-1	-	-	CASSQDPEGNEQFF	TGTGCCAGCAGCCAAGACCCGGAGGGCAATGAGCAGTTCTTC
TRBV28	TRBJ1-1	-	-	CASSLPRAGLLNTEAFF	TGTGCCAGCAGTTTGCCCCGGGCAGGGCTTCTGAACACTGAAGCTTTCTTT
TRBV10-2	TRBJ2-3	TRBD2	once	CASSEYLAGVGTDTQYF	TGCGCCAGCAGTGAATACCTAGCGGGAGTGGGCACAGATACGCAGTATTTT
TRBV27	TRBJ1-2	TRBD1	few	CASRSDRGAYGYTF	TGTGCCAGCAGATCGGACAGGGGCGCCTATGGCTACACCTTC
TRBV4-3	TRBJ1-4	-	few	CASSQIGVANEKLFF	TGCGCCAGCAGCCAAATAGGGGTAGCTAATGAAAAACTGTTTTTT
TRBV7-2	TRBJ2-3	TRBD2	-	CASSIWTSGGTDTQYF	TGTGCCAGCAGCATTTGGACTAGCGGGGGCACAGATACGCAGTATTTT
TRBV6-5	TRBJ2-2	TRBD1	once	CASSFGTGNTGELFF	TGTGCCAGCAGCTTCGGGACAGGAAACACCGGGGAGCTGTTTTTT
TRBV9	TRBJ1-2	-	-	CASSAGEKYGYTF	TGTGCCAGCAGCGCCGGGGAGAAATATGGCTACACCTTC
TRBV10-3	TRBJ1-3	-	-	CAISVSQGNTIYF	TGTGCCATCAGTGTTTCTCAGGGAAACACCATATATTTT
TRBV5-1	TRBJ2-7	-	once	CASSLAASVATEQYF	TGCGCCAGCAGCTTGGCCGCGTCGGTTGCTACCGAGCAGTACTTC
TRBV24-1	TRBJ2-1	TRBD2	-	CATTTGGQQFF	TGTGCCACTACCACGGGGGGACAGCAGTTCTTC
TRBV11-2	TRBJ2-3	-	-	CASSRVRDTQYF	TGTGCCAGCAGCCGGGTACGGGATACGCAGTATTTT
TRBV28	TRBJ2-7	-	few	CASVVAGQSQSYEQYF	TGTGCCAGCGTCGTGGCAGGGCAATCTCAATCCTACGAGCAGTACTTC
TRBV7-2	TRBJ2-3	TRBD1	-	CASSIPGGGDTQYF	TGTGCCAGCAGCATCCCAGGGGGCGGAGATACGCAGTATTTT
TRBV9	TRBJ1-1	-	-	CASSVVLPGNTEAFF	TGTGCCAGCAGCGTAGTCCTTCCGGGAAACACTGAAGCTTTCTTT
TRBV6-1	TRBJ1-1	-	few	CASSEARALEAFF	TGTGCCAGCAGTGAGGCGCGGGCTCTAGAAGCTTTCTTT
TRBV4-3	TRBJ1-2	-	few	CASSHQGGRANYGYTF	TGCGCCAGCAGCCACCAAGGGGGGAGGGCTAACTATGGCTACACCTTC
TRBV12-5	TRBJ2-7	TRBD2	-	CASGLGTGTSGGDYEQYF	TGTGCTAGTGGTTTGGGCACGGGGACTAGCGGGGGGGACTACGAGCAGTACTTC
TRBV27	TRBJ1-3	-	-	CASRQVSGNTIYF	TGTGCCAGCAGACAGGTCTCTGGAAACACCATATATTTT
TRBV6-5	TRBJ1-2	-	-	CASSSDTTLHYGYTF	TGTGCCAGCAGTTCGGACACCACCTTACACTATGGCTACACCTTC
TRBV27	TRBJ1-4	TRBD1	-	CASRRTGVVEKLFF	TGTGCCAGCAGGAGAACAGGGGTGGTTGAAAAACTGTTTTTT
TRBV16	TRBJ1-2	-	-	CASSQSGSYGYTF	TGTGCCAGCAGCCAATCCGGTTCCTACGGCTACACCTTC
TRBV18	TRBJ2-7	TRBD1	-	CASSPYEGAGEQYF	TGTGCCAGCTCACCCTATGAGGGGGCGGGCGAGCAGTACTTC
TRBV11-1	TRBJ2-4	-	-	CASSLTRENIQYF	TGTGCCAGCAGCCTTACTAGGGAAAACATTCAGTACTTC